The clone carrying this T cell receptor (beta chain) was picked up a small number of times. MiXCR was run by TCRdb on the 5' RACE reads, yielding one entry per CDR3 protein. The sample carries 65,000 to 90,000 distinct CDR3 sequences, 9% to 15% recorded once. These data are taken from a study of early T cells in non-severe SARS-CoV-2 infection. The CDR3 sequence is 16 residues long. V lost 1 base and J lost 2; bases outside the gene matches: 4. Germline V CDR1 and CDR2: MGHRA, YSYEKL. J is TRBJ2-7 and V is TRBV4-1, with 11 positions matching TRBD2. The sample consisted of whole blood. The source is an adult who was a healthcare worker with PCR-confirmed SARS-CoV-2 infection or an uninfected control (not recorded which). The CDR3 region is CASSQAVTSGAYEQYF. CDR3 bases: TGCGCCAGCAGCCAAGCTGTGACTAGCGGGGCCTACGAGCAGTACTTC.